These T cell receptor beta chains were read from a single sample in a study. From the RT-PCR reads, TCRdb called clonotypes with MiXCR, one entry per CDR3 protein. The sample lists more than 550,000 distinct CDR3 sequences; around 14% were seen once. Material for sequencing was memory CD4+ T cells from blood. These receptors were collected from a female donor in good health, serving as a healthy control. The CDR3 runs from the conserved cysteine through the conserved F or W. The D gene is left open where the match is weak. Expanded clones are given a class, and other clones once, few, many or no size at all.

TRBD1	TRBV15	few	TRBJ2-7	TGTGCCACCAGCAGGGATTTACAGGGGGCCACCTACGAGCAGTACTTC	CATSRDLQGATYEQYF
-	TRBV2	few	TRBJ2-7	TGTGCCAGCCAGGGGACCCTCGAGCAGTACTTC	CASQGTLEQYF
TRBD2	TRBV20-1	few	TRBJ2-7	TGCAGTGCTAGAGATAGAGGACTAGCGGGAGGCTACGAGCAGTACTTC	CSARDRGLAGGYEQYF
TRBD1	TRBV10-3	-	TRBJ2-3	TGTGCCATCAGTGAGGGCGCTAACAGGGGCGCAGATACGCAGTATTTT	CAISEGANRGADTQYF
TRBD1	TRBV9	-	TRBJ1-6	TGTGCCAGCAGCGTCCGGGACAGGGGCAGTTCACCCCTCCACTTT	CASSVRDRGSSPLHF
-	TRBV7-6	few	TRBJ2-3	TGTGCCAGCACCTCATCTCGGACCCCGGGGGATACGCAGTATTTT	CASTSSRTPGDTQYF
-	TRBV20-1	few	TRBJ2-2	TGCAGTGCTAGTGAGGGTTACACCGGGGAGCTGTTTTTT	CSASEGYTGELFF
-	TRBV7-2	many	TRBJ1-5	TGTGCCAGCAGCTGGGACATGAATCAGCCCCAGCATTTT	CASSWDMNQPQHF
-	TRBV5-1	-	TRBJ2-3	TGCGCCAGCAGCTTGGACAGGGCTTCCGATACGCAGTATTTT	CASSLDRASDTQYF
-	TRBV12-3/TRBV12-4	few	TRBJ1-1	TGTGCCAGCAGTAGAACAGGGCTGGACACTGAAGCTTTCTTT	CASSRTGLDTEAFF
-	TRBV9	few	TRBJ2-1	TGTGCCAGCAGCCCAGTGCCCTACAATGAGCAGTTCTTC	CASSPVPYNEQFF
TRBD2	TRBV5-8	-	TRBJ2-5	TGTGCCAGCAGCAATGAGGCCGGGACTAGCGGGACACACCAAGAGACCCAGTACTTC	CASSNEAGTSGTHQETQYF
-	TRBV12-3/TRBV12-4	-	TRBJ2-3	TGTGCCAGCAGCCCCAAAACACTAGTCAGGGTCACAGATACGCAGTATTTT	CASSPKTLVRVTDTQYF